A selection of T cell receptor beta chains follows, all from one sample in a study of cytomegalovirus exposure and HLA in healthy donors. The assay was immunoSEQ multiplex PCR, and TCRdb's table has in-frame clones only and misses some. Of more than 110,000 clones in the sample, roughly four fifths were seen once. The sequenced sample consisted of PBMCs. These receptors all come from a woman aged 50 to 60 in good health and CMV-seropositive. CDR3s include the opening cysteine and the closing phenylalanine or tryptophan. A D gene is named only where the DNA matches it firmly. Clone sizes are given selectively: once, few, many, or a class where the clone is expanded.

clone_size	v_call	d_call	j_call	cdr3_nt	cdr3_aa
NA	TRBV5-1	TRBD2	TRBJ2-3	TGCGCCAGCATCCCTGGGCGGGGGTTCACAGATACGCAGTATTTT	CASIPGRGFTDTQYF
NA	TRBV11-3	NA	TRBJ1-6	TGTGCCAGCAGCTTTGACGGACTGGGGTCACCCCTCCACTTT	CASSFDGLGSPLHF
NA	TRBV30	TRBD2	TRBJ2-3	TGTGCCTCCGGGACTAGCGGAGGCACAGATACGCAGTATTTT	CASGTSGGTDTQYF
NA	TRBV7-2	NA	TRBJ1-1	TGTGCCAGCAGCGCGCGCACAGGGAACGAGGCTTTCTTT	CASSARTGNEAFF
NA	TRBV11-2	NA	TRBJ1-5	TGTGCCAGCAGCTTAGTGGGGAGCCAGCCCCAGCATTTT	CASSLVGSQPQHF
NA	TRBV5-1	NA	TRBJ2-1	TGCGCCAGCAGTGAGGACTCCTATGCCTACAATGAGCAGTTCTTC	CASSEDSYAYNEQFF
NA	TRBV28	NA	TRBJ2-7	TGTGCCAGCGACCGCGGCGTCTCCTACGAGCAGTACTTC	CASDRGVSYEQYF
NA	TRBV5-1	NA	TRBJ2-1	TGCGCCAGCAGCTTTCAGGCTTACAATGAGCAGTTCTTC	CASSFQAYNEQFF
NA	TRBV7-9	TRBD1	TRBJ1-2	TGTGCCAGCAGCTTAGGAATCGGGACAGGGTTCCGCGGGTATGGCTACACCTTC	CASSLGIGTGFRGYGYTF
NA	TRBV6-6	NA	TRBJ2-5	TGTGCCAGCACTAGGGGTCGGGAAGAGACCCAGTACTTC	CASTRGREETQYF
NA	TRBV19	TRBD1	TRBJ1-4	TGTGCCAGTAGTGCTTCCGGGACAGGGGGGAGGAATGAAAAACTGTTTTTT	CASSASGTGGRNEKLFF
NA	TRBV29-1	TRBD1	TRBJ2-5	TGCAGCGTTACCTTAAACCCGGGACAGTTAGACCCCCAAGGTTGGACCCAGTACTTC	CSVTLNPGQLDPQGWTQYF
NA	TRBV19	TRBD2	TRBJ2-5	TGTGCCAGTAGCCCCGGGGGGATCCAAGAGACCCAGTACTTC	CASSPGGIQETQYF
few	TRBV7-9	NA	TRBJ2-6	TGTTCCAGCAGCTTAGGCGGGGTAGGTGGGGCCAACGTCCTGACTTTC	CSSSLGGVGGANVLTF
NA	TRBV5-5	TRBD2	TRBJ2-5	TGTGCCAGCGGGATAGCGGGGAAAGAGACCCAGTACTTC	CASGIAGKETQYF